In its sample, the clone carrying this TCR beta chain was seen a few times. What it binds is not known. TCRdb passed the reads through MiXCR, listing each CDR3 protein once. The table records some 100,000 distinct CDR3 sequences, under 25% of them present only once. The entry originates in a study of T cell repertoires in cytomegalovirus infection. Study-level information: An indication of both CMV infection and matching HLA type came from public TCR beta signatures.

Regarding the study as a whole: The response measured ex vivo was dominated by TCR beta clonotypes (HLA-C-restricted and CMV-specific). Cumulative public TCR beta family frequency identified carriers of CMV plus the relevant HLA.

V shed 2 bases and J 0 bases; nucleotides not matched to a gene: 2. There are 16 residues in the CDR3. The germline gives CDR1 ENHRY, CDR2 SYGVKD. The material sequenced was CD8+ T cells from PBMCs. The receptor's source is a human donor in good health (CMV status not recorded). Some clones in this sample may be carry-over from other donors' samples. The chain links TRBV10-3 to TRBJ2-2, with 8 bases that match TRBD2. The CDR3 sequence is CAISETSGANTGELFF. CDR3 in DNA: TGTGCCATCAGTGAGACTAGCGGCGCGAACACCGGGGAGCTGTTTTTT.